The next 25 T cell receptor beta chains were all read from a single sample in a study of cytomegalovirus exposure and HLA in healthy donors. PCR involved 60 Vbeta and 13 Jbeta primers. Clones were read by immunoSEQ multiplex PCR, and TCRdb kept only the in-frame ones, dropping some. The table has 100,000 to 150,000 clones, just under 80% seen once. Sequencing was carried out using PBMCs. These receptors were taken from a woman between 18 and 29 years old in good health and CMV-seronegative.

In nucleotides, the CDR3 is TGCGCCAGCAGCCGCGCCGGAGTTTACAATGAGCAGTTCTTC. Protein: CASSRAGVYNEQFF. The rearrangement joins TRBV4-1 to TRBJ2-1; D remains unclear. Trimming pared 4 bases from V and 4 bases from J, leaving 11 bases between. Germline CDR1 and CDR2: MGHRA and YSYEKL. This CDR3 has 14 amino acids.

The chain uses TRBV9 and TRBJ2-1, with a possible D match to TRBD2 (6 bases). The CDR3 consists of 14 residues. V was cut by 0 bases and J by 8 bases, with 12 bases left in between. Per germline, CDR1 SGDLS and CDR2 YYNGEE. The DNA for the CDR3 is TGTGCCAGCAGCGTAGGGACTATAGGAGATGAGCAGTTCTTC. Amino acids: CASSVGTIGDEQFF.

This chain connects TRBV20-1 to TRBJ1-3, with 8 bases that match TRBD1. Germline V gene data show CDR1 as DFQATT and CDR2 as SNEGSKA (reference sequence). The CDR3 has 11 amino acids. CDR3 nucleotides: TGCAGGGACAGGGCTGGAAACACCATATATTTT. Encoded protein: CRDRAGNTIYF.

The chain recombines TRBV10-3 with TRBJ2-3, with D unclear. The CDR3 consists of 12 residues. The V end was cut by 2 bases, the J end by 5 bases, with 5 bases between. The germline CDR1 and CDR2 sequences are ENHRY and SYGVKD. The chain's CDR3 is CAISELRDTQYF. As DNA, the CDR3 is TGTGCCATCAGTGAGCTCCGAGATACGCAGTATTTT.

The chain combines TRBV14 with TRBJ2-1; D remains unclear. Between the trimmed V and J ends, which lost 4 bases and 5 bases, there was a span of 9 bases. Looked up from germline, CDR1 is SGHDN and CDR2 is FVKESK. The CDR3 runs 13 residues. The CDR3 nucleotides read TGTGCCAGCAGCCTATGGGCCAACAATGAGCAGTTCTTC. Translating it yields CASSLWANNEQFF.

The V and J genes are TRBV5-6 and TRBJ1-1; D unclear. Germline V gene lookup returns CDR1 SGHDT and CDR2 YYEEEE. Trimming pared 4 bases from V and 2 bases from J, leaving 9 bases between. CDR3 length: 13 amino acids. CDR3: CASSRTRNTEAFF. CDR3 in DNA: TGTGCCAGCAGCCGAACTAGAAACACTGAAGCTTTCTTT.

The chain links TRBV5-6 to TRBJ2-1, with 8 bases identical to TRBD2. The CDR3 is 19 residues long. Germline V gene sequence: CDR1 SGHDT, CDR2 YYEEEE. V shed 2 bases and J 2 bases; nucleotides not matched to a gene: 15. CDR3 bases: TGTGCCAGCAGCTTTGCCCTTATGGGAGCGGGAGTCACCTACAATGAGCAGTTCTTC. As protein: CASSFALMGAGVTYNEQFF.

This chain joins TRBV5-1 and TRBJ1-3; TRBD1 matches at 10 bases. With V trimmed by 4 bases and J by 4 bases, 8 bases remained unmatched. The CDR3 consists of 16 residues. Germline V CDR1 and CDR2: SGHRS, YFSETQ. In DNA form, the CDR3 reads TGCGCCAGCAGCCTTCGGGACAGGGGAACGGGAAACACCATATATTTT. As protein: CASSLRDRGTGNTIYF. Variable domain in full (rest from reference TRBV5-1 and TRBJ1-3): KAGVTQTPRYLIKTRGQQVTLSCSPISGHRSVSWYQQTPGQGLQFLFEYFSETQRNKGNFPGRFSGRQFSNSRSEMNVSTLELGDSALYLCASSLRDRGTGNTIYFGEGSWLTVV.

This clone has only one observation. The V and J genes are TRBV6-5 and TRBJ2-7, with 9 bases lining up with TRBD2. Germline V gene lookup returns CDR1 MNHEY and CDR2 SVGAGI. CDR3 size: 15 residues. With V trimmed by 2 bases and J by 1 base, 3 bases remained unmatched. The CDR3 loop reads CASSYEAGGSYEQYF. The CDR3, as DNA: TGTGCCAGCAGTTACGAAGCGGGAGGATCCTACGAGCAGTACTTC.

The genes are TRBV29-1 and TRBJ2-7; 14 bases fit TRBD2. Germline V gene sequence: CDR1 SQVTM, CDR2 ANQGSEA. After removal of 7 bases from V and 7 bases from J, the junction contained 21 bases not matched to a gene. This CDR3 contains 18 residues. The CDR3 region has the DNA TGCAGCGCTACCCCGGGACTAGCGGGAGCGGGGACCCGGAGAGAGCAGTACTTC. Its translation is CSATPGLAGAGTRREQYF.

The rearrangement links TRBV2 to TRBJ2-7; tentative D call: TRBD1 (7 bases). Germline V gene sequence: CDR1 SNHLY, CDR2 FYNNEI. This CDR3 has 14 amino acids. The V and J ends lost 5 bases and 3 bases respectively, with 14 bases between them. This CDR3 is CASSLRGESYEQYF. As DNA, the CDR3 is TGTGCCAGCAGTCTCAGGGGGGAGAGCTACGAGCAGTACTTC.

The chain is built from TRBV1 and TRBJ2-5; the DNA was not compared with TRBD2, the D call given in the table. TRBV1 is marked as a pseudogene. This CDR3 spans 18 amino acids. The CDR3 is CTSSQDGGSGEVQETQYF. The DNA for the CDR3 is TGCACCAGCAGCCAAGATGGGGGTAGCGGGGAGGTACAAGAGACCCAGTACTTC.

The chain joins TRBV11-3 to TRBJ1-1, with D unclear. CDR1 and CDR2 from the germline V gene are SGHNT and YENEEA. Trimming removed 1 base from V and 2 bases from J, with 8 bases in between. This CDR3 region has 14 residues. The CDR3 is CASSLGGGNTEAFF. As DNA, the CDR3 is TGTGCCAGCAGCTTAGGAGGTGGAAACACTGAAGCTTTCTTT.

This sequence joins TRBV10-3 and TRBJ1-3; possible D gene TRBD1, 6 bases. Germline values: CDR1 ENHRY, CDR2 SYGVKD. V shed 7 bases and J shed 1 base, with 14 bases lying between them. The CDR3 is 15 residues long. DNA of the CDR3: TGTGCCATCACGAACGGACAGCGATCTGGAAACACCATATATTTT. It codes for CAITNGQRSGNTIYF.

The V call is TRBV27, the J call TRBJ1-2, with D uncertain. Germline V gene data show CDR1 as MNHEY and CDR2 as SMNVEV (reference sequence). Trimming removed 5 bases at V and 4 bases at J, with 17 bases between. CDR3 length equals 15 residues. DNA for the CDR3: TGTGCCAGCAGTCCCACAGTACAGTCTATCTATGGCTACACCTTC. As protein: CASSPTVQSIYGYTF.

The chain carries TRBV5-4 and TRBJ2-7; TRBD2 might be the D (6 bases). The CDR3 is 14 residues long. Germline V CDR1 and CDR2: SGHNT, YYREEE (reference sequence). V lost 0 bases to trimming and J lost 1 base, with 8 bases between them. The CDR3 nucleotides read TGTGCCAGCAGCTTGGATAGCGGTTCCTACGAGCAGTACTTC. It specifies CASSLDSGSYEQYF.

This clone was detected only once. V and J are TRBV2 and TRBJ2-1, with 9 bases fitting TRBD1. Germline CDR1 SNHLY, CDR2 FYNNEI. There are 15 residues in the CDR3. V dropped 6 bases and J dropped 3; count of bases not matched to a gene: 6. The CDR3 loop is CASSPDRGDYNEQFF. The DNA of the CDR3 is TGTGCCAGCAGCCCCGACAGGGGGGACTACAATGAGCAGTTCTTC.

This chain connects TRBV18 to TRBJ2-4; 8 bases are shared with TRBD2. The CDR3 covers 17 residues. From germline, CDR1 is KGHSH and CDR2 LQKENI. V dropped 0 bases and J dropped 6; count of bases not matched to a gene: 10. Here the CDR3 DNA reads TGTGCCAGCTCACCACCGGGATCGGGAGGGCCAGGAAACATTCAGTACTTC. Amino acid sequence: CASSPPGSGGPGNIQYF.

The gene calls are TRBV30 and TRBJ1-5; TRBD1 might be the D (5 bases). V gave up 0 bases and J gave up 6 bases, with 12 bases separating them. The CDR3 totals 14 residues. CDR1 GTSNPN and CDR2 SVGIG come from the germline V gene (reference sequence). CDR3 residues: CAWSVAGGGQPQHF. In nucleotides, the CDR3 is TGTGCCTGGAGTGTCGCCGGGGGAGGTCAGCCCCAGCATTTT.

This chain links TRBV5-1 with TRBJ2-3; a weak D match, TRBD2 (6 bases). Germline assignment: CDR1 SGHRS and CDR2 YFSETQ. V was cut by 1 base and J by 4 bases, with 13 bases left in between. This CDR3 region has 15 residues. The CDR3 DNA is TGCGCCAGCAGCTTGCTCGGGAGAGGGTCAGATACGCAGTATTTT. Residues: CASSLLGRGSDTQYF. Using reference TRBV5-1 and TRBJ2-3 for the parts outside the CDR3, the full variable domain is KAGVTQTPRYLIKTRGQQVTLSCSPISGHRSVSWYQQTPGQGLQFLFEYFSETQRNKGNFPGRFSGRQFSNSRSEMNVSTLELGDSALYLCASSLLGRGSDTQYFGPGTRLTVL.

The chain has TRBV18 and TRBJ2-1; D not resolved. V was shortened by 1 base and J by 6 bases, with 7 bases between the two germline ends. This CDR3 has 13 residues. The V gene's germline CDR1 is KGHSH and CDR2 LQKENI. CDR3 sequence: CASSPLSLNEQFF. The CDR3 DNA is TGTGCCAGCTCACCACTGAGCCTCAATGAGCAGTTCTTC.

The chain is built from TRBV7-9 and TRBJ1-4; D remains ambiguous. CDR3 length: 16 residues. The V gene lost 3 bases and the J gene lost 1 base, with 12 bases spanning the gap. From germline, CDR1 is SEHNR and CDR2 FQNEAQ (reference sequence). DNA of the CDR3: TGTGCCAGCAGCTTCTTAGGTTCAGGAACTAATGAAAAACTGTTTTTT. It codes for CASSFLGSGTNEKLFF.

The V call is TRBV30, the J call TRBJ2-5; 8 bases are shared with TRBD1. With 5 bases clipped from V and 2 bases from J, the junction kept 4 bases outside the gene matches. This CDR3 has 13 amino acids. The germline V gene has CDR1 GTSNPN and CDR2 SVGIG (reference sequence). Here the CDR3 reads CAWATGDQETQYF. Here the CDR3 DNA reads TGTGCCTGGGCGACAGGGGATCAAGAGACCCAGTACTTC.

V usage is TRBV9 and J usage is TRBJ2-5; the match to TRBD1 covers 11 bases. V trimming: 3 bases; J trimming: 7 bases; junction bases outside the gene matches: 8. This CDR3 is 15 amino acids long. Germline V gene data show CDR1 as SGDLS and CDR2 as YYNGEE. The DNA of the CDR3 is TGTGCCAGCAGCGCCGGGACAGGGGGGTTAGGGACCCAGTACTTC. This codes for CASSAGTGGLGTQYF.

This clone has a handful of counts. The genes are TRBV15 and TRBJ1-4, with D perhaps matching TRBD1 (5 bases). The ends were cut back, 5 bases at V and 6 bases at J, with 13 bases in the middle. CDR3 length: 14 amino acids. Germline assignment: CDR1 LNHNV and CDR2 YYDKDF (reference sequence). For the CDR3, the DNA is TGTGCCACCAGCCCCTGGGGGGGGGATGAAAAACTGTTTTTT. This encodes CATSPWGGDEKLFF.